This T cell receptor (beta chain) was profiled in a study of T cell responses to AZD1222 COVID-19 vaccine. Study-wide points: At study baseline, merely a handful of AZD1222 recipients were seropositive. Spike-specific TCR breadth and depth both grew after two AZD1222 doses. Vaccine-associated CD4 TCRs ranged over spike, dominating at 160-218 and 743-854.

Clones were read by immunoSEQ multiplex PCR, and TCRdb kept only the in-frame ones, dropping some. In the table there are some 150,000 clones, 85% to 95% of which are singletons. The J segment lost 3 bases and the V segment lost 4 bases, leaving 5 bases of the junction unmatched. From germline, CDR1 is SGDLS and CDR2 YYNGEE. The CDR3 is 14 residues long. A remark on this clone: As yet, its antigen is unknown.

This clonotype was sampled from an adult in good health. This chain connects TRBV9 to TRBJ2-7, with 9 bases that match TRBD2. The sequencing used peripheral blood, collected on day 0 of AZD1222 vaccination. CDR3 nucleotides: TGTGCCAGCAGCCAGACTAGCGGATACTACGAGCAGTACTTC. Encoded protein: CASSQTSGYYEQYF. The entire variable domain, with the rest obtained from reference TRBV9 and TRBJ2-7, is as follows: DSGVTQTPKHLITATGQRVTLRCSPRSGDLSVYWYQQSLDQGLQFLIQYYNGEERAKGNILERFSAQQFPDLHSELNLSSLELGDSALYFCASSQTSGYYEQYFGPGTRLTVT.